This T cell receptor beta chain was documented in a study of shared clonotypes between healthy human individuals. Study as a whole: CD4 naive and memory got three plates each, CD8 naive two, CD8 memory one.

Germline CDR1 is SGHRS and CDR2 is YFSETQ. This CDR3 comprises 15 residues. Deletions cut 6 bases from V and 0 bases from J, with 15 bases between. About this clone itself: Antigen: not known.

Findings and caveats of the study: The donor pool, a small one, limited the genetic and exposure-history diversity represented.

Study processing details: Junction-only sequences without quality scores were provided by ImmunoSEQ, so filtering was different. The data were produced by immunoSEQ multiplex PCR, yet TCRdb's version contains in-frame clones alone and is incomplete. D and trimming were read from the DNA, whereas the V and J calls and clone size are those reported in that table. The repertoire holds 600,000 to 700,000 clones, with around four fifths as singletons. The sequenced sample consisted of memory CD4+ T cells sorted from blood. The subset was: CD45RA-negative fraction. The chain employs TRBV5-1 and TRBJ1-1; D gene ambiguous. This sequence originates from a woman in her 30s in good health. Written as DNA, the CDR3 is TGCGCCAGCAACCGTGATGGTCCCATGAACACTGAAGCTTTCTTT. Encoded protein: CASNRDGPMNTEAFF.